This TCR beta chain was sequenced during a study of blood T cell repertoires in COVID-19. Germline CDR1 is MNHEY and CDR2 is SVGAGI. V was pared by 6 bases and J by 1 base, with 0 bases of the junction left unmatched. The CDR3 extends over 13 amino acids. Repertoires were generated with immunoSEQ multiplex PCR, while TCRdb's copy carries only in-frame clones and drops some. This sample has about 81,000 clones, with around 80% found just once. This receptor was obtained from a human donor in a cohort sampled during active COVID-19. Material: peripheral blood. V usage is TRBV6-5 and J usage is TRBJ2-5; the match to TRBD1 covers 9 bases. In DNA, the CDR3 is TGTGCCAGCAGGGGACAGGGCCAAGAGACCCAGTACTTC. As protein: CASRGQGQETQYF.